Below, 23 T cell receptor beta chains from the same sample are listed, as sequenced in a study of graft-versus-host responses after intestinal transplantation. Assay: immunoSEQ multiplex PCR; the TCRdb copy retains only in-frame clones and omits some. The sample contains about 92,000 clones, around 83% of which appear only once. For these TCRs, the target antigens are not known. Sequenced here: unstimulated CD8+ T cells sorted from spleen or lymph node cells, sampled before intestinal transplant. These TCRs come from a human donor who received an intestinal transplant.

The J gene is TRBJ1-1, the V gene TRBV27; D gene uncertain. The germline V gene has CDR1 MNHEY and CDR2 SMNVEV (reference sequence). The V end was cut by 6 bases, the J end by 0 bases, with 11 bases between. The length of the CDR3 is 14 residues. This CDR3 is CASSLQDMNTEAFF. The CDR3 nucleotides read TGTGCCAGCAGCCTCCAAGACATGAACACTGAAGCTTTCTTT.

This clone was seen a single time. CDR3 DNA: TGTGCCAGCAGTTTAGAAGGGACTAGCGGCACAGATACGCAGTATTTT. It is translated as CASSLEGTSGTDTQYF. This chain uses TRBV27 with TRBJ2-3, with 10 bases fitting TRBD2. Losses at the gene ends were 2 bases for V and 1 base for J; bases not matched to a gene: 3. The germline V gene encodes CDR1 MNHEY and CDR2 SMNVEV (reference sequence). This CDR3 has 16 amino acids.

The gene calls are TRBV30 and TRBJ2-1; D may be TRBD2 (6 bases). Germline-derived CDR1 and CDR2 are GTSNPN and SVGIG (reference sequence). The CDR3 runs to 12 residues. Trimming took off 5 bases at V and 10 bases at J, with 15 bases between the two ends. Written as DNA, the CDR3 is TGTGCCTGGGAGACTAGTTCTTGGGAGCAGTTCTTC. Its translation is CAWETSSWEQFF.

The gene calls are TRBV6-1 and TRBJ1-4, with unresolved D. V lost 3 bases, J lost 2 bases, and 16 bases lay in between. Germline V CDR1 and CDR2: MNHNS, SASEGT. This CDR3 is 17 amino acids long. CDR3: CASSDLLTRRTNEKLFF. The DNA of the CDR3 is TGTGCCAGCAGTGATTTGTTGACGAGGAGGACTAATGAAAAACTGTTTTTT.

The gene calls are TRBV7-6 and TRBJ2-7; D gene unclear. The CDR3 length is 16 residues. V shed 2 bases and J shed 1 base, with 15 bases lying between them. CDR1 SGHVS and CDR2 FNYEAQ come from the germline V gene. DNA of the CDR3: TGTGCCAGCAGCTTATGGCTGGTAAATCGATCCTACGAGCAGTACTTC. The encoded protein is CASSLWLVNRSYEQYF.

In DNA form, the CDR3 reads TGTGCCAGCAGGGGGACAGGTGTGGTGGAGCAGTACTTC. Residues: CASRGTGVVEQYF. The V and J genes are TRBV2 and TRBJ2-7; 8 nucleotides align to TRBD1. The CDR3 length is 13 residues. Germline CDR1 reads SNHLY; CDR2 reads FYNNEI. V gave up 6 bases and J gave up 7 bases; unmatched junction bases: 8.

The chain links TRBV27 to TRBJ2-7; no definite D call. Trimming left V 4 bases short and J 2 bases short, with 9 bases between. The CDR3 runs to 13 residues. Germline lookup yields CDR1 MNHEY and CDR2 SMNVEV (reference sequence). In DNA form, the CDR3 reads TGTGCCAGCAGTTCGCAGGTACCCTACGAGCAGTACTTC. It codes for CASSSQVPYEQYF.

The chain employs TRBV29-1 and TRBJ1-1; the D is unclear. From germline, CDR1 is SQVTM and CDR2 ANQGSEA. The CDR3 has 12 residues. Trimming shortened V by 3 bases and J by 0 bases, and 5 bases separated the two germline ends. CDR3: CSVDRMNTEAFF. The CDR3 nucleotides read TGCAGCGTTGACCGGATGAACACTGAAGCTTTCTTT.

This clone has only a few counts. The rearrangement uses TRBV4-2 and TRBJ1-5; possibly TRBD1 for D (5 bases). The CDR3 runs 14 residues. Trimming stripped 5 bases from V and 6 bases from J, with 14 bases between. Germline loops: CDR1 LGHNA, CDR2 YNFKEQ. As DNA, the CDR3 is TGTGCCAGCAGCTTGGATGTCGGGGGTCAGCCCCAGCATTTT. It encodes CASSLDVGGQPQHF.

This chain uses TRBV15 with TRBJ2-1, with D possibly being TRBD1 (6 bases). Germline lookup yields CDR1 LNHNV and CDR2 YYDKDF (reference sequence). V lost 1 base and J lost 5, with 15 bases in between. This CDR3 has 16 amino acids. The CDR3 nucleotides are TGTGCCACCAGCAGAGGCTCGCAAGGGGGTAACAATGAGCAGTTCTTC. It codes for CATSRGSQGGNNEQFF. Variable domain in full (rest from reference TRBV15 and TRBJ2-1): DAMVIQNPRYQVTQFGKPVTLSCSQTLNHNVMYWYQQKSSQAPKLLFHYYDKDFNNEADTPDNFQSRRPNTSFCFLDIRSPGLGDTAMYLCATSRGSQGGNNEQFFGPGTRLTVL.

This clone was observed a handful of times. The chain is built from TRBV28 and TRBJ2-1; D remains unclear. This CDR3 contains 14 residues. CDR1 MDHEN and CDR2 SYDVKM come from the germline V gene. Trimming removed 5 bases from V and 2 bases from J, with 10 bases in between. The CDR3 sequence is CASSPGLPYNEQFF. In DNA form, the CDR3 reads TGTGCCAGCAGTCCCGGGCTGCCCTACAATGAGCAGTTCTTC.

V usage is TRBV5-6 and J usage is TRBJ2-7, with D possibly being TRBD2 (6 bases). The V end was cut by 4 bases, the J end by 4 bases, with 9 bases between. This CDR3 contains 12 residues. Germline V CDR1 and CDR2: SGHDT, YYEEEE. The CDR3 DNA follows: TGTGCCAGCAGCCGTGCGGGGTACGAGCAGTACTTC. Its protein is CASSRAGYEQYF. The full variable domain, rest sourced from reference TRBV5-6 and TRBJ2-7, is DAGVTQSPTHLIKTRGQQVTLRCSPKSGHDTVSWYQQALGQGPQFIFQYYEEEERQRGNFPDRFSGHQFPNYSSELNVNALLLGDSALYLCASSRAGYEQYFGPGTRLTVT.

This clone came up once. The J gene is TRBJ1-4, the V gene TRBV28; 7 nucleotides line up with TRBD1. Germline V gives CDR1 MDHEN, CDR2 SYDVKM. The V and J ends lost 2 bases and 4 bases, in that order; junction bases with no gene match: 4. The CDR3 covers 15 residues. The CDR3 sequence: CASSLRGQINEKLFF. CDR3 in DNA: TGTGCCAGCAGTTTAAGGGGACAGATTAATGAAAAACTGTTTTTT.

Concerning this clone itself: A read error may produce the germline difference seen at one junction end. The CDR3 loop reads CVSRTGDNNEQFF. The CDR3, as DNA: TGTGTCAGCAGGACAGGGGACAACAATGAGCAGTTCTTC. The V and J genes are TRBV2 and TRBJ2-1, with 9 bases fitting TRBD1. Germline assignment: CDR1 SNHLY and CDR2 FYNNEI. The CDR3 spans 13 residues.

The J gene is TRBJ2-7, the V gene TRBV14; TRBD2 aligns across 8 bases. The CDR3 is made up of 15 amino acids. The germline gives CDR1 SGHDN, CDR2 FVKESK. V shed 4 bases and J 2 bases; nucleotides not matched to a gene: 7. The CDR3 bases are TGTGCCAGCAGCCCCCGGGAGGGACGGGCCTACGAGCAGTACTTC. This encodes CASSPREGRAYEQYF.

The V and J genes are TRBV27 and TRBJ1-5; 7 bases line up with TRBD1. This CDR3 is 15 amino acids long. Germline assignment: CDR1 MNHEY and CDR2 SMNVEV (reference sequence). V dropped 0 bases and J dropped 6; count of bases not matched to a gene: 5. CDR3 sequence: CASSLSAGGSQPQHF. DNA of the CDR3: TGTGCCAGCAGTTTATCGGCAGGGGGGAGTCAGCCCCAGCATTTT.

The CDR3 loop is CASSLTLTAVPGELFF. The CDR3 coding sequence is TGTGCCAGCAGCTTAACGTTAACGGCAGTCCCCGGGGAGCTGTTTTTT. This sequence joins TRBV7-3 and TRBJ2-2; D unresolved. The ends were cut back, 0 bases at V and 6 bases at J, with 14 bases in the middle. The CDR3 runs to 16 residues. From germline, CDR1 is SGHTA and CDR2 FQGTGA.

The chain is built from TRBV4-1 and TRBJ1-1, with a possible D match to TRBD1 (6 bases). The ends were cut back, 3 bases at V and 7 bases at J, with 15 bases in the middle. CDR1 is MGHRA and CDR2 is YSYEKL in the germline V gene. This CDR3 contains 14 residues. The CDR3 sequence is CASSHGTRRFEAFF. For the CDR3, the DNA is TGCGCCAGCAGCCATGGGACAAGGCGCTTTGAAGCTTTCTTT.

The V gene is TRBV28, the J gene TRBJ2-1; TRBD2 agrees at 9 bases. CDR3 size: 17 residues. J gave up 5 bases and V 3 bases, and 11 bases lay outside the gene matches. CDR1 and CDR2 (germline): MDHEN, SYDVKM. CDR3 sequence reads: CASSFRTSGPLDNEQFF. The CDR3 nucleotides read TGTGCCAGCAGTTTTCGTACTAGCGGGCCTCTTGACAATGAGCAGTTCTTC.

The CDR3 sequence is CASSLDVDRSPYGYTF. The CDR3 DNA is TGTGCCAGCAGCTTGGATGTGGACCGTAGCCCTTATGGCTACACCTTC. J is TRBJ1-2 and V is TRBV5-5; no firm D call. Germline loops: CDR1 SGHKS, CDR2 YYEKEE (reference sequence). Trimming left V 0 bases short and J 5 bases short, with 17 bases between. CDR3 size: 16 residues. Together with reference TRBV5-5 and TRBJ1-2, the CDR3 gives the full variable domain: DAGVTQSPTHLIKTRGQQVTLRCSPISGHKSVSWYQQVLGQGPQFIFQYYEKEERGRGNFPDRFSARQFPNYSSELNVNALLLGDSALYLCASSLDVDRSPYGYTFGSGTRLTVV.

The chain employs TRBV7-6 and TRBJ1-6, with unresolved D. Germline lookup yields CDR1 SGHVS and CDR2 FNYEAQ. This CDR3 spans 14 amino acids. Between the trimmed V and J ends, which lost 6 bases and 7 bases, there was a span of 13 bases. CDR3 in DNA: TGTGCCAGCAGAACCGGGGTCTTCAATTCACCCCTCCACTTT. Encoded protein: CASRTGVFNSPLHF.

The chain couples TRBV9 to TRBJ2-3; D possibly uses TRBD1 or TRBD2 (6 bases each). This CDR3 comprises 16 residues. The V end lost 0 bases, the J end lost 2 bases, and 13 bases lay between the germline ends. Per germline, CDR1 SGDLS and CDR2 YYNGEE. DNA for the CDR3: TGTGCCAGCAGCGTAGAGGGGGGTAGACTCACAGATACGCAGTATTTT. Its translation: CASSVEGGRLTDTQYF. Filled out from reference TRBV9 and TRBJ2-3, the complete variable domain reads DSGVTQTPKHLITATGQRVTLRCSPRSGDLSVYWYQQSLDQGLQFLIQYYNGEERAKGNILERFSAQQFPDLHSELNLSSLELGDSALYFCASSVEGGRLTDTQYFGPGTRLTVL.

V is TRBV6-5 and J is TRBJ2-7; a possible D gene is TRBD2 (5 bases). The CDR3 contains 14 residues. Trimming cost V 4 bases and J 3 bases, with 13 bases left between them. CDR1 is MNHEY and CDR2 is SVGAGI in the germline V gene. The CDR3: CASSSASKLYEQYF. The CDR3 nucleotides read TGTGCCAGCAGTTCGGCTAGCAAACTCTACGAGCAGTACTTC.